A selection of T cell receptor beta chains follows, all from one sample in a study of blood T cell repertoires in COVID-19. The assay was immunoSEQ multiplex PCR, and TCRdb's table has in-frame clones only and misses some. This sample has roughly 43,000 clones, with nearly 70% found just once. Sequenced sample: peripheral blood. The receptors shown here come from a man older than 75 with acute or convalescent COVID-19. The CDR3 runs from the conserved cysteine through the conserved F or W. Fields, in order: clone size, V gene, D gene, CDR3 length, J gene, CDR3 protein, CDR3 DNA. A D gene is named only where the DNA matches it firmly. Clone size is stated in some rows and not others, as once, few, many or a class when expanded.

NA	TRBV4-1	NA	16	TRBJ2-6	CASSQDRAAGANVLTF	TGCGCCAGCAGCCAAGACAGGGCGGCTGGGGCCAACGTCCTGACTTTC
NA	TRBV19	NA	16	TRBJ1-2	CASSIERSKGDYGYTF	TGTGCCAGTAGTATAGAAAGGTCCAAGGGGGACTATGGCTACACCTTC
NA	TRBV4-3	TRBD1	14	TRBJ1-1	CASSQLTGETEAFF	TGCGCCAGCAGCCAGTTGACAGGGGAAACTGAAGCTTTCTTT
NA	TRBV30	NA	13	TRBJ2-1	CAGGGEQGNEQFF	TGTGCCGGGGGTGGGGAGCAGGGGAATGAGCAGTTCTTC
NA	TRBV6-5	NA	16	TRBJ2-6	CASSYSWGAGANVLTF	TGTGCCAGCAGTTACTCGTGGGGGGCTGGGGCCAACGTCCTGACTTTC
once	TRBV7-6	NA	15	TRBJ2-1	CASSPAGGTYNEQFF	TGTGCCAGCAGCCCTGCCGGGGGAACCTACAATGAGCAGTTCTTC
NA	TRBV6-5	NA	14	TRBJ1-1	CASSFRGVGTEAFF	TGTGCCAGCAGTTTCCGGGGGGTCGGCACTGAAGCTTTCTTT
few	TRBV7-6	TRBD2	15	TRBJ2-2	CASSPSSGPTGELFF	TGTGCCAGCAGCCCGTCTAGCGGCCCCACCGGGGAGCTGTTTTTT
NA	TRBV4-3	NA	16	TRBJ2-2	CASSQQLADYTGELFF	TGCGCCAGCAGCCAACAACTAGCAGACTACACCGGGGAGCTGTTTTTT
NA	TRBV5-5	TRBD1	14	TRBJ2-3	CASSWTGGLDTQYF	TGTGCCAGCAGCTGGACAGGGGGATTGGATACGCAGTATTTT
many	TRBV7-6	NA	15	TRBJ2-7	CASSLESSGAGEQYF	TGTGCCAGCAGCTTAGAGTCGAGTGGGGCGGGGGAGCAGTACTTC
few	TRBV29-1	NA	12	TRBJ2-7	CSVDLGGREQYF	TGCAGCGTTGATCTCGGGGGGCGCGAGCAGTACTTC
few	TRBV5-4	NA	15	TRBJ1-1	CASSFGRDRNTEAFF	TGTGCCAGCAGCTTCGGTCGGGATAGGAACACTGAAGCTTTCTTT
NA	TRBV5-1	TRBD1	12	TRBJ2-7	CASSRDSYEQYF	TGCGCCAGCAGCCGGGACAGCTACGAGCAGTACTTC
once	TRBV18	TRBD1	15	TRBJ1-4	CASSTTGFTNEKLFF	TGTGCCAGCTCGACGACAGGGTTTACTAATGAAAAACTGTTTTTT
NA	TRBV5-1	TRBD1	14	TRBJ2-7	CASSTRTGPYEQYF	TGCGCCAGCAGCACGCGGACAGGACCCTACGAGCAGTACTTC
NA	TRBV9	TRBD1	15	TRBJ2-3	CASSVGDRGYDTQYF	TGTGCCAGCAGCGTAGGGGACAGGGGTTACGATACGCAGTATTTT
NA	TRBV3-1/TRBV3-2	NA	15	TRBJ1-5	CASSQDSETGQPQHF	TGTGCCAGCAGCCAAGATTCGGAAACGGGTCAGCCCCAGCATTTT
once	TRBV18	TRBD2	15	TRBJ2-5	CASSSLTSGQETQYF	TGTGCCAGCTCATCATTGACTAGCGGACAAGAGACCCAGTACTTC
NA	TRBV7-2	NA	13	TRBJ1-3	CASSLRGGNTIYF	TGTGCCAGCAGCCTCCGGGGTGGAAACACCATATATTTT
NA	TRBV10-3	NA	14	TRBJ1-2	CAISNPGGPPGYTF	TGTGCCATCAGTAATCCGGGGGGCCCTCCTGGCTACACCTTC
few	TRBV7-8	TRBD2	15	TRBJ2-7	CASSLVFGRTGEQYF	TGTGCCAGCAGCTTAGTTTTCGGGAGGACCGGCGAGCAGTACTTC
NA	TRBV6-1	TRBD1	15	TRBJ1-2	CASSEAQGADYGYTF	TGTGCCAGCAGTGAGGCCCAGGGGGCTGATTATGGCTACACCTTC
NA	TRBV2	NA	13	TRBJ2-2	CASRDTYSGELFF	TGTGCCAGCAGGGACACGTATTCCGGGGAGCTGTTTTTT
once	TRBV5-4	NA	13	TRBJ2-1	CASSFGQGGEQFF	TGTGCCAGCAGCTTTGGACAGGGAGGGGAGCAGTTCTTC
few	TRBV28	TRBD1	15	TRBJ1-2	CASSWDRGSNYGYTF	TGTGCCAGCAGTTGGGACAGGGGATCTAACTATGGCTACACCTTC
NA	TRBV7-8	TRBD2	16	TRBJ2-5	CASSRREREGRETQYF	TGTGCCAGCAGCCGTCGTGAGCGGGAGGGCCGAGAGACCCAGTACTTC
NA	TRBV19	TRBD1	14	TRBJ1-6	CASADRAYNSPLHF	TGTGCCAGTGCTGACAGGGCCTATAATTCACCCCTCCACTTT
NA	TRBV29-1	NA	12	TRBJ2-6	CSTSSGANVLTF	TGCAGCACCAGCTCTGGGGCCAACGTCCTGACTTTC
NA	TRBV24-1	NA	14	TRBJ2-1	CATSDQGQGGTQFF	TGTGCCACCAGTGACCAAGGACAGGGAGGGACTCAGTTCTTC
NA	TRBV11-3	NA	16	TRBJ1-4	CASSFPDSATNEKLFF	TGTGCCAGCAGCTTCCCGGACAGCGCAACTAATGAAAAACTGTTTTTT
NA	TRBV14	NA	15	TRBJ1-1	CASSHGSRRGTEAFF	TGTGCCAGCAGCCACGGGTCCAGGAGGGGCACTGAAGCTTTCTTT
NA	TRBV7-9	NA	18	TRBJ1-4	CASSSSPGTTREGEKLFF	TGTGCCAGCAGCTCCAGTCCGGGAACCACCCGGGAGGGCGAAAAACTGTTTTTT
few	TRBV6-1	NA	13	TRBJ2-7	CASSDIRGSETHF	TGTGCCAGCAGTGATATAAGGGGGAGCGAGACTCACTTC
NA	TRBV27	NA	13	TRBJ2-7	CASSLGQSYEQYF	TGTGCCAGCAGTTTAGGGCAGTCCTACGAGCAGTACTTC
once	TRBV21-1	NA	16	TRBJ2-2	CASSKGAQSNTGELFF	TGTGCCAGCAGCAAAGGGGCACAGTCGAACACCGGGGAGCTGTTTTTT
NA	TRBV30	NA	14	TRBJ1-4	CAWSGTGRNEKLFF	TGTGCCTGGAGTGGAACAGGCAGAAATGAAAAACTGTTTTTT
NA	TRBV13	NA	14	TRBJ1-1	CASSLGQGNTEAFF	TGTGCCAGCAGCTTAGGACAGGGTAACACTGAAGCTTTCTTT
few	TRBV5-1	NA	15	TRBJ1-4	CASSLSGQINEKLFF	TGCGCCAGCAGCTTAAGTGGACAGATTAATGAAAAACTGTTTTTT
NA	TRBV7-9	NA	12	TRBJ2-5	CASSSRRETQYF	TGTGCCAGCAGCTCGCGCCGGGAGACCCAGTACTTC
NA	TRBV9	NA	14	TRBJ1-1	CASSVDAGRTEAFF	TGTGCCAGCAGCGTAGATGCAGGGCGAACTGAAGCTTTCTTT
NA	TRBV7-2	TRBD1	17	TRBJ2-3	CASSLWGQGGGTDTQYF	TGTGCCAGCAGCTTATGGGGTCAAGGGGGCGGAACAGATACGCAGTATTTT
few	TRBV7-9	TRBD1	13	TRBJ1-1	CASSWTGDTEAFF	TGTGCCAGCAGCTGGACAGGGGACACTGAAGCTTTCTTT
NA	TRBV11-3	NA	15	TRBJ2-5	CASSYLQGKQETQYF	TGTGCCAGCAGCTACCTACAGGGAAAACAGGAGACCCAGTACTTC
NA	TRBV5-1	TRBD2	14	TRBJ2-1	CASSGGTSSYEQFF	TGCGCCAGCAGCGGGGGGACTAGCTCTTATGAGCAGTTCTTC
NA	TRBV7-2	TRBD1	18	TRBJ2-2	CASSALIGGTGFTGELFF	TGTGCCAGCAGCGCCTTAATCGGCGGGACAGGGTTCACCGGGGAGCTGTTTTTT
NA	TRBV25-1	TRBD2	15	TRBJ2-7	CASSDWAGDAYEQYF	TGTGCCAGCAGTGATTGGGCGGGAGATGCCTACGAGCAGTACTTC
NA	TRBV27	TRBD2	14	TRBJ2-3	CASRPGTTSDTQYF	TGTGCCAGCAGGCCCGGGACTACCTCGGACACGCAGTATTTT
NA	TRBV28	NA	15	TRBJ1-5	CASRLYRDSNQPQHF	TGTGCCAGCAGACTTTACAGGGATAGCAATCAGCCCCAGCATTTT
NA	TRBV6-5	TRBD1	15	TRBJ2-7	CASSYSVQGDYEQYF	TGTGCCAGCAGTTACTCCGTACAGGGGGACTACGAGCAGTACTTC
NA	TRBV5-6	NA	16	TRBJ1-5	CASSLWGGGYGQPQHF	TGTGCCAGCAGCTTGTGGGGGGGCGGATATGGTCAGCCCCAGCATTTT
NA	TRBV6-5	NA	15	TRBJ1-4	CASSYTTGSNEKLFF	TGTGCCAGCAGTTACACAACAGGGTCTAATGAAAAACTGTTTTTT
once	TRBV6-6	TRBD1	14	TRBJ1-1	CASSQQGANTEAFF	TGTGCCAGCAGTCAACAGGGGGCGAACACTGAAGCTTTCTTT
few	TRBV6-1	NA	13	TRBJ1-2	CASSEDRNYGYTF	TGTGCCAGCAGTGAAGACAGAAACTATGGCTACACCTTC
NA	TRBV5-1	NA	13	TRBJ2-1	CASSLQEGAEQFF	TGCGCCAGCAGCTTGCAGGAGGGGGCTGAGCAGTTCTTC
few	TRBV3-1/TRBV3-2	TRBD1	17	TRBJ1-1	CASRFGGGQRQGAEAFF	TGTGCCAGCAGATTTGGAGGGGGACAGAGACAGGGCGCTGAAGCTTTCTTT
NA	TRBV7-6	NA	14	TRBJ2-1	CASSSSEGAGEQFF	TGTGCCAGCAGCTCTTCGGAGGGGGCAGGTGAGCAGTTCTTC